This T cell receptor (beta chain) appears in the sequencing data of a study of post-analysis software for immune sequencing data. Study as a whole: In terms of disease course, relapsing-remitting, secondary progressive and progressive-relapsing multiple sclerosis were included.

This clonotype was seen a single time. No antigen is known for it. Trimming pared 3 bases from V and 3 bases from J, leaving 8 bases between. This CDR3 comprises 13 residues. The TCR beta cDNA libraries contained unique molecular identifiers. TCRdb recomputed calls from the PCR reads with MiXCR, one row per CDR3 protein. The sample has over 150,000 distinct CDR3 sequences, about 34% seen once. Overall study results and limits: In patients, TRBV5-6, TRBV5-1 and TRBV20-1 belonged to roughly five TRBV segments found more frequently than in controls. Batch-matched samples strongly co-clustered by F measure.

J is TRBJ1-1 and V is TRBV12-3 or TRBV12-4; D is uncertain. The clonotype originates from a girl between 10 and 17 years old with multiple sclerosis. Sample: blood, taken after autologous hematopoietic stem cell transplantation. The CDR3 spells CASSFRVDTEAFF. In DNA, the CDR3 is TGTGCCAGCAGTTTCCGGGTGGACACTGAAGCTTTCTTT.